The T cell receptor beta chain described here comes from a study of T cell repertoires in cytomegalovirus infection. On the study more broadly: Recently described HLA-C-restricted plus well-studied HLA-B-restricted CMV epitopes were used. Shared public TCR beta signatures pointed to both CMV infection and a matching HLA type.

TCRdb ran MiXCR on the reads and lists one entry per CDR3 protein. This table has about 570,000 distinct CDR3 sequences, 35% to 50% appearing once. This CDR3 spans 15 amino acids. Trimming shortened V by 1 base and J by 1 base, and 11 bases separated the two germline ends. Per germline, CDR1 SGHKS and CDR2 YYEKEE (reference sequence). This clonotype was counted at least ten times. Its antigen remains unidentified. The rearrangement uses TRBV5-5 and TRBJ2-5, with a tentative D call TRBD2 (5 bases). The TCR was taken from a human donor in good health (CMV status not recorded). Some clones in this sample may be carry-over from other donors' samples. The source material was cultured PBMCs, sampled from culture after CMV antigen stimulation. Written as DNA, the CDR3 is TGTGCCAGCAGCTTGAACAGCGGTTTCCAAGAGACCCAGTACTTC. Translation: CASSLNSGFQETQYF.